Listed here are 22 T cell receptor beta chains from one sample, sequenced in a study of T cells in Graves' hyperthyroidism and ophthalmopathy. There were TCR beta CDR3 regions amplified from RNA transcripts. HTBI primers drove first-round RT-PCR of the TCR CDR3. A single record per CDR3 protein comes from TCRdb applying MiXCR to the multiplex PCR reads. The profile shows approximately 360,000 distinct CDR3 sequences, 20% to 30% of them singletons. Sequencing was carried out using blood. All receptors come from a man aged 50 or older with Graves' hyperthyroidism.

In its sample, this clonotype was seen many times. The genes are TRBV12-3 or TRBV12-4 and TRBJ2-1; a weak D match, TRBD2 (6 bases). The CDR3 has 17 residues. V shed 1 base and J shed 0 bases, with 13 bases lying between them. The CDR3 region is CASSLEAGRSSYNEQFF. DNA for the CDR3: TGTGCCAGCAGTTTAGAGGCCGGGAGAAGCTCCTACAATGAGCAGTTCTTC.

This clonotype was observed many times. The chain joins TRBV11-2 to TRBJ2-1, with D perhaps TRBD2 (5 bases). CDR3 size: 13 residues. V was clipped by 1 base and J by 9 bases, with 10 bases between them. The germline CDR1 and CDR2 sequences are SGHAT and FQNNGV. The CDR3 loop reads CASSLGGWGEQFF. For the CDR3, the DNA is TGTGCCAGCAGCTTAGGAGGGTGGGGTGAGCAGTTCTTC.

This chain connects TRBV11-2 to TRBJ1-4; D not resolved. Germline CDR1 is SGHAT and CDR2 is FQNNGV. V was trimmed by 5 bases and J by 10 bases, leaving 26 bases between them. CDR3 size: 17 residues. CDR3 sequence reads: CASSQGSTAQLMGKLFF. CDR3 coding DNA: TGTGCCAGCAGCCAAGGGAGCACAGCACAATTGATGGGAAAACTGTTTTTT. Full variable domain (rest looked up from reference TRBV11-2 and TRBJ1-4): EAGVAQSPRYKIIEKRQSVAFWCNPISGHATLYWYQQILGQGPKLLIQFQNNGVVDDSQLPKDRFSAERLKGVDSTLKIQPAKLEDSAVYLCASSQGSTAQLMGKLFFGSGTQLSVL.

This chain's CDR3 is CAISETGTGGRTEAFF. CDR3 bases: TGTGCCATCAGTGAAACCGGGACAGGGGGTAGAACTGAAGCTTTCTTT. The chain couples TRBV10-3 to TRBJ1-1, with 11 bases fitting TRBD1. The V gene's germline CDR1 is ENHRY and CDR2 SYGVKD. The ends lost 3 bases at V and 5 bases at J; junction bases unmatched: 8. CDR3 length: 16 residues.

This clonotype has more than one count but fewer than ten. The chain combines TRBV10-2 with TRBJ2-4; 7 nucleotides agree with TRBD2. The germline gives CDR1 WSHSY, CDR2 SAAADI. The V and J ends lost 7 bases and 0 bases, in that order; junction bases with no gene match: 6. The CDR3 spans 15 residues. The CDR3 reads CASNEGGAAKNIQYF. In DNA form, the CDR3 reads TGCGCCAGCAACGAGGGAGGGGCAGCCAAAAACATTCAGTACTTC.

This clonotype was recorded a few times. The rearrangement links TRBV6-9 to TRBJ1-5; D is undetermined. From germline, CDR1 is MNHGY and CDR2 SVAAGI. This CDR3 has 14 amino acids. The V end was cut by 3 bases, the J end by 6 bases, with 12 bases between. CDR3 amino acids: CASSYPRVGQPQHF. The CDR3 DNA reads TGTGCCAGCAGTTACCCGCGTGTGGGTCAGCCCCAGCATTTT.

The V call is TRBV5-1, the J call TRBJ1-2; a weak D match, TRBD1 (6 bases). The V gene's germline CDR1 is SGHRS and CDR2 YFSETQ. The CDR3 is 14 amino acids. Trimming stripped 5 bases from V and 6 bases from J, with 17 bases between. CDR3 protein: CASSPVGGRNGYTF. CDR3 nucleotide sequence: TGCGCCAGCAGTCCGGTTGGGGGGCGAAATGGCTACACCTTC.

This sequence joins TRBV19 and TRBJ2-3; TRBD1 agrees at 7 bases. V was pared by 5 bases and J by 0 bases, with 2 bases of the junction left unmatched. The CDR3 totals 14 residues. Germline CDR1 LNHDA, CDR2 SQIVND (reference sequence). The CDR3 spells CASSGDSSTDTQYF. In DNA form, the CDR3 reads TGTGCCAGTAGTGGGGACAGCAGCACAGATACGCAGTATTTT. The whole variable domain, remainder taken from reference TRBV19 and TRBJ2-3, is DGGITQSPKYLFRKEGQNVTLSCEQNLNHDAMYWYRQDPGQGLRLIYYSQIVNDFQKGDIAEGYSVSREKKESFPLTVTSAQKNPTAFYLCASSGDSSTDTQYFGPGTRLTVL.

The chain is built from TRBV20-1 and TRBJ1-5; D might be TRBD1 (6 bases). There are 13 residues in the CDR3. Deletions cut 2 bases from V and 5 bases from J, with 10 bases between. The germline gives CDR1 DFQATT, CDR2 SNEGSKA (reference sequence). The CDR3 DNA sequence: TGCAGTGCTAGAACAGGGAGAGATCAGCCCCAGCATTTT. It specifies CSARTGRDQPQHF.

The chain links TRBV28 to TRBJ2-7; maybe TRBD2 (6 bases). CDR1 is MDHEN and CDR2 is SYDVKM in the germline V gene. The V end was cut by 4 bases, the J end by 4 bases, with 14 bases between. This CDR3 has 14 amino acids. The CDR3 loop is CASSSRDSQYEQYF. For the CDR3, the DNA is TGTGCCAGCAGTTCGCGGGACTCTCAATACGAGCAGTACTTC.

The CDR3, as DNA: TGCGCCAGCAGCCAAGAAAAGTCAGGGAGCTCCTACGAGCAGTACTTC. This encodes CASSQEKSGSSYEQYF. The chain combines TRBV4-1 with TRBJ2-7; either TRBD1 or TRBD2 may fit D (5 bases each). This CDR3 spans 16 amino acids. V was pared by 0 bases and J by 0 bases, with 12 bases between. Germline CDR1 reads MGHRA; CDR2 reads YSYEKL.

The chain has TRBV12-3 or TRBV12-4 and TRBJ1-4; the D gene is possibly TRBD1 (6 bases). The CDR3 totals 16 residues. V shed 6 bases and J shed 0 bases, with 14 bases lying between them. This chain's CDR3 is CASSPGDRSTNEKLFF. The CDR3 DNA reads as TGTGCCAGCAGCCCTGGAGACAGGTCAACTAATGAAAAACTGTTTTTT.

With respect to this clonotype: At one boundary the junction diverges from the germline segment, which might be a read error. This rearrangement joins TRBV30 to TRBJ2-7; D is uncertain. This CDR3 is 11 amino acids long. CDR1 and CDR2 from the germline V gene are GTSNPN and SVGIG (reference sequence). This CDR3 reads CAWSNTYERYF. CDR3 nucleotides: TGTGCCTGGAGTAACACGTACGAGCGGTACTTC.

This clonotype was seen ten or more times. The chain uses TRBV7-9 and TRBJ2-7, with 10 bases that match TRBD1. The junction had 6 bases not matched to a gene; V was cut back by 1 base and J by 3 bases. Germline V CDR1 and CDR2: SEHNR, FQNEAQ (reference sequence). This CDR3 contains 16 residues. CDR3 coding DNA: TGTGCCAGCAGCTTAGTGGGACAGGGGAAGGACTACGAGCAGTACTTC. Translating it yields CASSLVGQGKDYEQYF.

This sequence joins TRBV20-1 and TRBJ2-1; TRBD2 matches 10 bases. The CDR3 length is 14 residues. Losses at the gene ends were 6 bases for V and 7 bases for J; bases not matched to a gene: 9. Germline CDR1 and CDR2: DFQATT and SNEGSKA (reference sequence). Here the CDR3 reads CSALPSGRSNEQFF. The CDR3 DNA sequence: TGCAGTGCCCTCCCTAGCGGGAGAAGTAATGAGCAGTTCTTC.

CDR3 region: CASSTDGGGNTIYF. The DNA of the CDR3 is TGTGCCAGCAGTACTGACGGGGGTGGAAACACCATATATTTT. This sequence joins TRBV28 and TRBJ1-3; the D gene is possibly TRBD1 (5 bases). Trimming pared 5 bases from V and 3 bases from J, leaving 11 bases between. Per germline, CDR1 MDHEN and CDR2 SYDVKM. The CDR3 contains 14 residues.

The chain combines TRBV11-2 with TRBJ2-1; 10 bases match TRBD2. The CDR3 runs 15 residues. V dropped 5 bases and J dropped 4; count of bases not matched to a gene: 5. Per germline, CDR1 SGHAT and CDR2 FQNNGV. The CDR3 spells CASSSLAGVYNEQFF. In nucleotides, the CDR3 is TGTGCCAGCAGCAGCCTAGCGGGAGTTTACAATGAGCAGTTCTTC.

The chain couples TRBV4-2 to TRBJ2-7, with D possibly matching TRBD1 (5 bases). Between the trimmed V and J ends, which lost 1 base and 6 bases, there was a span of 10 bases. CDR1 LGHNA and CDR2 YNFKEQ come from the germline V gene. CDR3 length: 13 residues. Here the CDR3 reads CASSQVGLGEQYF. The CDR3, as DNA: TGTGCCAGCAGCCAAGTGGGGCTTGGCGAGCAGTACTTC.

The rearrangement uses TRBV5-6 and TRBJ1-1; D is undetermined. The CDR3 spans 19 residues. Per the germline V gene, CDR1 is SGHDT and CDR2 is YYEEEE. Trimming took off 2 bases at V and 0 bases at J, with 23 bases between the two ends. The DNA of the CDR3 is TGTGCCAGCAGCTTCAACCTCCAGAGCACGGGCACGCTGAACACTGAAGCTTTCTTT. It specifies CASSFNLQSTGTLNTEAFF. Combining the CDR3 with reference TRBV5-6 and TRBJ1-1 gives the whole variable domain DAGVTQSPTHLIKTRGQQVTLRCSPKSGHDTVSWYQQALGQGPQFIFQYYEEEERQRGNFPDRFSGHQFPNYSSELNVNALLLGDSALYLCASSFNLQSTGTLNTEAFFGQGTRLTVV.

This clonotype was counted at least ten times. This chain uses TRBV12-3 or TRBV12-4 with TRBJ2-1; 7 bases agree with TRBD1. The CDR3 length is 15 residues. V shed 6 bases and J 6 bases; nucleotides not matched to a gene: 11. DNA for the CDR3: TGTGCCAGCAGCCTACAGGGACAGACCGTCAATGAGCAGTTCTTC. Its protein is CASSLQGQTVNEQFF.

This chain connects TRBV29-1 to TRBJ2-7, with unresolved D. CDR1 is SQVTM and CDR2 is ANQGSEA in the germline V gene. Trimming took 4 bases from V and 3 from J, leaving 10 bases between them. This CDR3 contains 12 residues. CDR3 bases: TGCAGCGTTGGCCAGACCAACTACGAGCAGTACTTC. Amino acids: CSVGQTNYEQYF.

CDR3 residues: CASSFSIQGVSPLHF. CDR3 sequence (DNA): TGTGCCAGCAGCTTTTCCATACAGGGTGTTTCACCCCTCCACTTT. The chain links TRBV7-9 to TRBJ1-6, with D tentatively TRBD1 (6 bases). Germline CDR1 is SEHNR and CDR2 is FQNEAQ (reference sequence). The CDR3 is made up of 15 amino acids. The V end lost 3 bases, the J end lost 9 bases, and 15 bases lay between the germline ends.